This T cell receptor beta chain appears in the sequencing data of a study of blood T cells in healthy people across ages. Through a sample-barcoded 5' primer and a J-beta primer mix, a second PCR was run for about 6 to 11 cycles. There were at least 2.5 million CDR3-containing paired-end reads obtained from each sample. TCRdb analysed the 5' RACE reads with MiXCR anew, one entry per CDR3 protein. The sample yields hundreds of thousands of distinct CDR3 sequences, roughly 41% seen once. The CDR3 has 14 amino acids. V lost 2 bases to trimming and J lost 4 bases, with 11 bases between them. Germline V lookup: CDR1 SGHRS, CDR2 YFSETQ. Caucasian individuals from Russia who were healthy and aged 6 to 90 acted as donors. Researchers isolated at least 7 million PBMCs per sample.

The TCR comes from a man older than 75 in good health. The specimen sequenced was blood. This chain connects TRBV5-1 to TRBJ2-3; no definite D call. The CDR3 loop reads CASSFMFGADTQYF. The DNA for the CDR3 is TGCGCCAGCAGCTTTATGTTCGGCGCAGATACGCAGTATTTT.